This is a list of T cell receptor beta chains from one sample in a study of response to subunit inactivated influenza vaccine. TCRdb independently ran MiXCR on the RT-PCR reads; one entry per CDR3 protein. The sample consists of roughly 780,000 distinct CDR3 sequences, around 20% of them appearing once. This material consisted of PBMCs from blood, taken 5 days after vaccination. Receptors were obtained from a man aged 45 to 65 who received an inactivated influenza vaccine. Both conserved end residues are part of each CDR3. Fields, in order: D gene, V gene, J gene, clone size, CDR3 DNA, CDR3 protein. The D gene is left open where the match is weak. Not all rows give a size; the values are once, few, many and, for expanded clones, a class.

-	TRBV5-1	TRBJ2-7	-	TGCGCCAGCAGCCCGGAAGGAGGCCGGAGGGACGAGCAGTACTTC	CASSPEGGRRDEQYF
-	TRBV11-2	TRBJ2-1	few	TGTGCCAGCAGCTCAGGTAGCGGAGTACCGCGGGATGAGCAGTTCTTC	CASSSGSGVPRDEQFF
-	TRBV21-1	TRBJ1-4	-	TGTGCCAGCAGCCCTTCACGTCGACAGGTCGCTAATGAAAAACTGTTTTTT	CASSPSRRQVANEKLFF
-	TRBV20-1	TRBJ2-3	many	TGCAGTGCTAAGATGGGGGGCCCTAAGGATACGCAGTATTTT	CSAKMGGPKDTQYF
-	TRBV24-1	TRBJ2-7	-	TGTGCCACCAGTGATTTTGGGGTCTCCGAGCAGTACTTC	CATSDFGVSEQYF
TRBD2	TRBV12-3/TRBV12-4	TRBJ2-5	many	TGTGCCAGCACGGCTAGCGGGTACCAAGAGACCCAGTACTTC	CASTASGYQETQYF
-	TRBV5-6	TRBJ2-1	-	TGTGCCAGGCCGATACCCCGGGCCTTTTTACCGTTCTCCTACAATGAGCAGTTCTTC	CARPIPRAFLPFSYNEQFF
TRBD1	TRBV28	TRBJ1-5	few	TGTGCCAGTCAACTCGACAGGGGGCCCGCTCATCAGCCCCAGCATTTT	CASQLDRGPAHQPQHF
-	TRBV18	TRBJ1-1	once	TGTGCCAGCTCACCGAGTCCCATACCCACTGAAGCTTTCTTT	CASSPSPIPTEAFF
TRBD1	TRBV7-2	TRBJ1-5	few	TGTGCCAGCAGTACAGGGGGTGGAGGCGATCAGCCCCAGCATTTT	CASSTGGGGDQPQHF
-	TRBV10-3	TRBJ2-7	-	TGTGCCATCAGCCCGACAGCAACCTACGAGCAGTACTTC	CAISPTATYEQYF
-	TRBV5-1	TRBJ2-3	-	TGCGCCAGCAGCTTGGCCGTCCGACAGGACCACACAGATACGCAGTATTTT	CASSLAVRQDHTDTQYF
-	TRBV2	TRBJ1-2	few	TGTGCCAGCAGTGAAACCCCCGTAGGTCAGGAGGGCTACACCTTC	CASSETPVGQEGYTF
TRBD1	TRBV19	TRBJ2-1	-	TGTGCCAGTAGTATTTGGGCAGGGGGATCCGTCAATGAGCAGTTCTTC	CASSIWAGGSVNEQFF
TRBD1	TRBV5-1	TRBJ2-7	few	TGCGCCAGCAGCGGACAGGCGCGCTACGAGCAGTACTTC	CASSGQARYEQYF
-	TRBV12-3/TRBV12-4	TRBJ2-7	many	TGTGCCAGCACCTCCCTGGGGGGGCAAACTTCCTACGAGCAGTACTTC	CASTSLGGQTSYEQYF
-	TRBV6-2/TRBV6-3	TRBJ1-1	many	TGTGCCAGCAGTCTTTCGGCGACTGAAGCTTTCTTT	CASSLSATEAFF
-	TRBV20-1	TRBJ2-7	few	TGCAGTGCTCCCCAGGGCGGGTTGGGGGAGCAGTACTTC	CSAPQGGLGEQYF
TRBD1	TRBV30	TRBJ2-2	-	TGTGCCTGGAGTGTAACAGGGGGTACCGGGGAGCTGTTTTTT	CAWSVTGGTGELFF
TRBD1	TRBV5-5	TRBJ1-1	-	TGTGCCAGCAGCTCGCCGGGACAGGTGAACACTGAAGCTTTCTTT	CASSSPGQVNTEAFF
-	TRBV12-3/TRBV12-4	TRBJ1-1	many	TGTGCCAGCAGCAGGGGTATGAACACTGAAGCTTTCTTT	CASSRGMNTEAFF
-	TRBV28	TRBJ1-6	few	TGTGCCAGCAGTTTACCCAATAATTCACCCCTCCACTTT	CASSLPNNSPLHF
TRBD2	TRBV9	TRBJ2-5	-	TGTGCCAGCAGCGTAGGCGGGGGGAACCAAGAGACCCAGTACTTC	CASSVGGGNQETQYF
-	TRBV10-3	TRBJ1-6	many	TGTGCCATCAGTGGCGGAACCCATAATTCACCCCTCCACTTT	CAISGGTHNSPLHF
TRBD1	TRBV7-2	TRBJ2-5	-	TGTGCCAGCAGCTTTCGGACAGGGGAGGAGACCCAGTACTTC	CASSFRTGEETQYF
TRBD1	TRBV12-3/TRBV12-4	TRBJ2-7	few	TGTGCCAGCAGTTTAAACCCGACAGGGTCCTACGAGCAGTACTTC	CASSLNPTGSYEQYF
-	TRBV20-1	TRBJ2-2	-	TGCAGTGCTATGTTCCGGGGTGGGGGGACCGGGGAGCTGTTTTTT	CSAMFRGGGTGELFF
TRBD1	TRBV5-6	TRBJ1-2	-	TGTGCCAGTAGAACAGGGGGTGGCTACACCTTC	CASRTGGGYTF